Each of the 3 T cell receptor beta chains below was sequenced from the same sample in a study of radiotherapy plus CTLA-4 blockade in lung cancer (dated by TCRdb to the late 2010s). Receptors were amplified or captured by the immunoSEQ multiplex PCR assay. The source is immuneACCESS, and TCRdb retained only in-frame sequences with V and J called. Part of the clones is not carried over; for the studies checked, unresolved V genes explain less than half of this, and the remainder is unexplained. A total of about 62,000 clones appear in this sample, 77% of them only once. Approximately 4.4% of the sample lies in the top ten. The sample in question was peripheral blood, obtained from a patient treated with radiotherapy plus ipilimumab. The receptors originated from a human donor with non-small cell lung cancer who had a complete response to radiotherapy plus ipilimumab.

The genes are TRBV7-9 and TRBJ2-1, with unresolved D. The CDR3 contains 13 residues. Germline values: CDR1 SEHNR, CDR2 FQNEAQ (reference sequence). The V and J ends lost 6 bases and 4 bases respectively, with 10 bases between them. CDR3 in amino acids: CASRDLTYNEQFF. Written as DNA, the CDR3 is TGTGCCAGCAGGGACCTTACTTACAATGAGCAGTTCTTC.

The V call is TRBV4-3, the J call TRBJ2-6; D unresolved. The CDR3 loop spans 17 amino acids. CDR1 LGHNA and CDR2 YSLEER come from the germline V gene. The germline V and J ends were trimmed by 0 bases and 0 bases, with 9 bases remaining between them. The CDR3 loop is CASSQDARSSGANVLTF. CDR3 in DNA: TGCGCCAGCAGCCAAGATGCAAGATCCTCTGGGGCCAACGTCCTGACTTTC.

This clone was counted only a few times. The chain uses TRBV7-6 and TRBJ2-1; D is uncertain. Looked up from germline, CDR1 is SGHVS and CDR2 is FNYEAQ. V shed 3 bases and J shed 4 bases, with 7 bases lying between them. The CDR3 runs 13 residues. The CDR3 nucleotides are TGTGCCAGCAGCTTGGTTGGTTACAATGAGCAGTTCTTC. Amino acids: CASSLVGYNEQFF.